The 5 T cell receptor beta chains below come from one sample, sequenced in a study of regulatory T cells in long-lasting Graves disease. The time point: newly diagnosed GD, antithyroid drugs for less than 3 months. Extracted PBMC RNA gave rise to the TCR library. The authors built TCR beta libraries using iRepertoire HTBI primers and Arm-PCR of CDR3 regions. TCRdb called the multiplex PCR reads again in MiXCR, with one record for every CDR3 protein. The sample lists some 600,000 distinct CDR3 sequences; about 15% were seen once. This same sample was also taken into another study, of T cells in Graves' hyperthyroidism and ophthalmopathy.

The sample in question was peripheral blood mononuclear cells (PBMCs), obtained at new diagnosis, from a patient treated with antithyroid drugs. All receptors derive from a man aged 18-30 years with Graves disease.

V and J are TRBV7-2 and TRBJ2-2, with 12 bases that match TRBD1. The J segment lost 6 bases and the V segment lost 4 bases, leaving 9 bases of the junction unmatched. This CDR3 has 17 amino acids. The germline V gene encodes CDR1 SGHTA and CDR2 FQGNSA. The CDR3 sequence: CASSSRPGQGASGELFF. The DNA for the CDR3 is TGTGCCAGCAGCTCCCGGCCGGGACAGGGGGCGTCCGGGGAGCTGTTTTTT.

The rearrangement joins TRBV6-2 or TRBV6-3 to TRBJ2-1; tentatively, D is TRBD2 (5 bases). The germline V and J ends were trimmed by 2 bases and 5 bases, with 10 bases remaining between them. Germline V gene sequence: CDR1 MNHEY, CDR2 SVGEGT. The CDR3 is 14 amino acids. CDR3 loop: CASSYTSPDNEQFF. CDR3 sequence (DNA): TGTGCCAGCAGTTACACTAGTCCCGACAATGAGCAGTTCTTC.

This clonotype appeared a few times. This chain connects TRBV20-1 to TRBJ2-3; D is unresolved. Germline assignment: CDR1 DFQATT and CDR2 SNEGSKA (reference sequence). The CDR3 consists of 15 residues. The V end lost 0 bases, the J end lost 0 bases, and 10 bases lay between the germline ends. DNA for the CDR3: TGCAGTGCTAGAGAGGGCTTCTACAGCACAGATACGCAGTATTTT. It encodes CSAREGFYSTDTQYF.

This clonotype has a handful of counts. The rearrangement joins TRBV7-9 to TRBJ1-2; D remains ambiguous. V lost 5 bases and J 8 bases, leaving 12 bases between the germline ends. The germline V gene has CDR1 SEHNR and CDR2 FQNEAQ (reference sequence). This CDR3 contains 12 residues. CDR3 nucleotide sequence: TGTGCCAGCAGCGCCGGAGACGACGGCTACACCTTC. It translates to CASSAGDDGYTF.

Ten or more counts support this clonotype. This chain uses TRBV28 with TRBJ1-1; D might be TRBD1 (6 bases). The germline gives CDR1 MDHEN, CDR2 SYDVKM. The CDR3 runs to 17 residues. Trimming removed 5 bases from V and 4 bases from J, with 23 bases in between. The CDR3: CASSPSRGRGTPTEAFF. CDR3 nucleotides: TGTGCCAGCAGTCCTAGCCGGGGCAGGGGAACCCCCACTGAAGCTTTCTTT.